This T cell receptor beta chain is drawn from a study of blood T cell repertoires in COVID-19. Study overall: Sites in the United States, Italy and Spain provided acute and convalescent COVID-19 samples. Nucleic acid was either cDNA or gDNA, and it came from T cells, B-cell-depleted T cells, or PBMCs.

The germline V gene encodes CDR1 SGHRS and CDR2 YFSETQ. V lost 2 bases to trimming and J lost 10 bases, with 15 bases between them. The CDR3 runs to 13 residues. The sample holds a few counts of this clone. Per the original methods: It was from reference gene primer amplification that nucleated cell counts were estimated. Only in-frame clones appear in the TCRdb table, and some are missing; sequencing was by immunoSEQ multiplex PCR. That table gives V, J and clone size, and the DNA gave D and trimming. Among 200,000 to 300,000 clones, around 85% were seen once, and the ten largest hold 9.6%. The chain employs TRBV5-1 and TRBJ1-1, with TRBD1 as a possible D gene (6 bases). The sample consisted of peripheral blood. The clonotype comes from a woman older than 75 with acute or convalescent COVID-19. CDR3 DNA sequence: TGCGCCAGCAGCTTACAGGGCCCGCAGGCAGCTTTCTTT. The encoded protein is CASSLQGPQAAFF.